The 24 T cell receptor beta chains below all came from one sample that was sequenced in a study of T cells after yellow fever vaccination. TCRdb processed the 5' RACE reads anew with MiXCR; each CDR3 protein has one entry. The profile shows 350,000 to 450,000 distinct CDR3 sequences, under 7.5% of them singletons. Material: PBMCs, obtained 5 days after the yellow fever booster vaccination. These TCRs come from a man younger than 40 who received the YFV17D yellow fever vaccine.

This clonotype was recorded many times. This chain links TRBV4-3 with TRBJ1-4; D gene ambiguous. This CDR3 contains 16 residues. Between the trimmed V and J ends, which lost 0 bases and 7 bases, there was a span of 15 bases. Germline V gives CDR1 LGHNA, CDR2 YSLEER. The CDR3 nucleotides read TGCGCCAGCAGCCAAGAACGGACGGGAGTGGGTGAAAAACTGTTTTTT. This codes for CASSQERTGVGEKLFF.

CDR3 nucleotides: TGTGCCACCAGTGGACAGGACCTCTTGTCCGGGGAGCTGTTTTTT. Protein sequence: CATSGQDLLSGELFF. This rearrangement joins TRBV24-1 to TRBJ2-2; tentative D call: TRBD1 (6 bases). The germline V gene encodes CDR1 KGHDR and CDR2 SFDVKD. The length of the CDR3 is 15 residues. V lost 5 bases, J lost 6 bases, and 15 bases lay in between.

This clonotype was counted between two and nine times. The chain has TRBV6-1 and TRBJ2-1; D possibly corresponds to TRBD2 (6 bases). The CDR3 is made up of 14 amino acids. V lost 10 bases and J 1 base, leaving 14 bases between the germline ends. The germline gives CDR1 MNHNS, CDR2 SASEGT. CDR3 nucleotides: TGTGCCACGGAGGGCCCTCGGTCCTACAATGAGCAGTTCTTC. Amino acid sequence: CATEGPRSYNEQFF.

This clonotype was recorded a few times. This chain joins TRBV6-2 or TRBV6-3 and TRBJ2-1; no reliable D call. CDR3 length equals 11 residues. Between the trimmed V and J ends, which lost 9 bases and 7 bases, there was a span of 10 bases. Germline CDR1 reads MNHEY; CDR2 reads SVGEGT. CDR3 protein: CASWRWNEQFF. DNA for the CDR3: TGTGCCAGTTGGAGATGGAATGAGCAGTTCTTC.

This clonotype was detected many times. The chain joins TRBV6-1 to TRBJ2-1; no clear D. The CDR3 totals 15 residues. V lost 6 bases and J lost 0, with 12 bases in between. Per germline, CDR1 MNHNS and CDR2 SASEGT. The DNA for the CDR3 is TGTGCCAGCAGCCCACTTTGGAGCTCCTACAATGAGCAGTTCTTC. It translates to CASSPLWSSYNEQFF.

The table lists this clonotype with a few counts. V usage is TRBV11-2 and J usage is TRBJ2-1; D uncertain. Germline V CDR1 and CDR2: SGHAT, FQNNGV. This CDR3 region has 14 residues. Between the trimmed V and J ends, which lost 1 base and 10 bases, there was a span of 14 bases. The CDR3 region is CASSLGGPSREQFF. CDR3 in DNA: TGTGCCAGCAGCTTAGGCGGCCCCTCGAGAGAGCAGTTCTTC.

This clonotype was detected only a few times. The V and J genes are TRBV30 and TRBJ1-1, with D unresolved. The CDR3 runs to 13 residues. With 5 bases removed from V and 4 bases from J, the gap between germline ends came to 14 bases. CDR1 is GTSNPN and CDR2 is SVGIG in the germline V gene (reference sequence). The chain's CDR3 is CAWGPPPGTEAFF. CDR3 DNA: TGTGCCTGGGGTCCTCCCCCAGGCACTGAAGCTTTCTTT.

This clonotype showed up many times. The rearrangement links TRBV12-3 or TRBV12-4 to TRBJ1-5, with D unresolved. This CDR3 spans 15 amino acids. Trimming left V 6 bases short and J 1 base short, with 13 bases between. CDR3 residues: CASSPGPGSNQPQHF. The CDR3 region has the DNA TGTGCCAGCAGCCCGGGCCCGGGCAGCAATCAGCCCCAGCATTTT.

The rearrangement uses TRBV16 and TRBJ1-2; no reliable D call. The CDR3 length is 15 residues. Germline loops: CDR1 KGHSY, CDR2 FQNENV. The V end lost 5 bases, the J end lost 4 bases, and 17 bases lay between the germline ends. In nucleotides, the CDR3 is TGTGCCAGCAGCTCCTTCGGGTCCTCCTCCTATGGCTACACCTTC. Translation: CASSSFGSSSYGYTF.

About this clonotype: It may be a read error: a sequence one base away is much more abundant. V is TRBV20-1 and J is TRBJ2-2; perhaps D is TRBD1 or TRBD2 (5 bases each). The CDR3 length is 13 residues. Germline CDR1 DFQATT, CDR2 SNEGSKA (reference sequence). The CDR3 DNA reads TGCAGTGCTAGGACCCACCGGTTAGGGGAGCAGTTTTTT. The encoded protein is CSARTHRLGEQFF.

In its sample, this clonotype was seen many times. The rearrangement uses TRBV14 and TRBJ2-4; 8 bases are shared with TRBD2. This CDR3 region has 16 residues. Per germline, CDR1 SGHDN and CDR2 FVKESK. Losses at the gene ends were 1 base for V and 6 bases for J; bases not matched to a gene: 8. CDR3 sequence reads: CASSQVSGGPGNIQYF. The CDR3 DNA reads TGTGCCAGCAGCCAAGTATCGGGAGGGCCGGGAAACATTCAGTACTTC.

This clonotype was found many times. The DNA for the CDR3 is TGTGCCAGCAGCTTAGGGACTAGCCGTGGCGGGGAGCTGTTTTTT. Translation: CASSLGTSRGGELFF. The chain employs TRBV5-5 and TRBJ2-2, with TRBD2 identical over 9 bases. V shed 2 bases, J shed 7 bases, and the junction held 6 bases outside the gene matches. CDR1 and CDR2 from the germline V gene are SGHKS and YYEKEE (reference sequence). The length of the CDR3 is 15 residues.

This clonotype came up a few times. The chain employs TRBV6-5 and TRBJ2-7; no clear D gene. Between the trimmed V and J ends, which lost 6 bases and 5 bases, there was a span of 11 bases. There are 12 residues in the CDR3. Germline assignment: CDR1 MNHEY and CDR2 SVGAGI. In DNA form, the CDR3 reads TGTGCCAGCAGCCATACACGGAACGAGCAGTACTTC. It yields the protein CASSHTRNEQYF.

This clonotype was recorded at least ten times. The chain joins TRBV20-1 to TRBJ2-3; 10 bases map to TRBD2. The germline CDR1 and CDR2 sequences are DFQATT and SNEGSKA (reference sequence). V shed 5 bases and J 3 bases; nucleotides not matched to a gene: 8. The CDR3 runs to 15 residues. The CDR3 spells CSAGPSGSLTDTQYF. CDR3 in DNA: TGCAGTGCTGGACCTAGCGGGAGTTTGACAGATACGCAGTATTTT.

This clonotype was observed many times. J is TRBJ2-5 and V is TRBV27; no clear D gene. CDR3 length: 13 amino acids. Trimming removed 3 bases from V and 0 bases from J, with 5 bases in between. Germline values: CDR1 MNHEY, CDR2 SMNVEV (reference sequence). The CDR3 nucleotides read TGTGCCAGCAGTTTTCGAAACCAAGAGACCCAGTACTTC. It codes for CASSFRNQETQYF.

The V and J genes are TRBV19 and TRBJ2-3; unclear D gene. The CDR3 covers 13 residues. V lost 3 bases and J lost 4, with 8 bases in between. The germline V gene encodes CDR1 LNHDA and CDR2 SQIVND (reference sequence). CDR3 region: CASSIVVADTQYF. The CDR3 DNA sequence: TGTGCCAGTAGTATCGTTGTGGCAGATACGCAGTATTTT.

The chain has TRBV30 and TRBJ2-7; D remains ambiguous. The CDR3 totals 12 residues. V shed 6 bases and J shed 5 bases, with 14 bases lying between them. From germline, CDR1 is GTSNPN and CDR2 SVGIG (reference sequence). The CDR3 sequence is CACDQTSNEQYF. CDR3 DNA sequence: TGTGCCTGCGACCAGACCAGTAACGAGCAGTACTTC.

The V and J genes are TRBV20-1 and TRBJ1-2; D not resolved. The germline gives CDR1 DFQATT, CDR2 SNEGSKA (reference sequence). Trimming stripped 2 bases from V and 3 bases from J, with 13 bases between. The CDR3 is 14 amino acids. The CDR3 DNA sequence: TGCAGTGCTAGAAAGGGAGGGATCGACTATGGCTACACCTTC. Its protein product is CSARKGGIDYGYTF.

This clonotype was seen at least ten times. One end of the junction does not line up with germline, which may come from a read error. The chain is built from TRBV7-7 and TRBJ2-3; D might be TRBD2 (5 bases). Germline V gene data show CDR1 as SSHAT and CDR2 as FNYEAQ (reference sequence). The CDR3 is made up of 14 amino acids. The CDR3 loop is CASSTGSSTDTQYF. Here the CDR3 DNA reads TGTGCTAGCAGCACGGGATCTAGCACAGATACGCAGTATTTT. The entire variable domain, with the rest obtained from reference TRBV7-7 and TRBJ2-3, is as follows: GAGVSQSPRYKVTKRGQDVTLRCDPISSHATLYWYQQALGQGPEFLTYFNYEAQPDKSGLPSDRFSAERPEGSISTLTIQRTEQRDSAMYRCASSTGSSTDTQYFGPGTRLTVL.

The chain recombines TRBV5-5 with TRBJ2-7; D may match TRBD1 or TRBD2 (5 bases each). The ends were cut back, 3 bases at V and 0 bases at J, with 16 bases in the middle. The CDR3 extends over 16 amino acids. Germline loops: CDR1 SGHKS, CDR2 YYEKEE (reference sequence). CDR3 sequence: CASSSDGASTSYEQYF. CDR3 bases: TGTGCCAGCAGCTCGGACGGGGCCTCGACCTCCTACGAGCAGTACTTC.

This clonotype was picked up a small number of times. The chain couples TRBV6-5 to TRBJ2-3; D uncertain. The CDR3 loop spans 16 amino acids. The V gene's germline CDR1 is MNHEY and CDR2 SVGAGI. Trimming took off 2 bases at V and 2 bases at J, with 14 bases between the two ends. The DNA of the CDR3 is TGTGCCAGCAGTTACGTCACCGTAGGTGCCACAGATACGCAGTATTTT. Translation: CASSYVTVGATDTQYF.

This clonotype was seen more than once but under ten times. In DNA, the CDR3 is TGTGCCAGCAGCCAAGATGGCCAGGGACTAGCGGGAAACGAGCAGTTCTTC. Its translation: CASSQDGQGLAGNEQFF. This chain joins TRBV4-2 and TRBJ2-1; TRBD2 matches at 13 bases. CDR1 is LGHNA and CDR2 is YNFKEQ in the germline V gene. This CDR3 spans 17 amino acids. The J segment lost 10 bases and the V segment lost 0 bases, leaving 9 bases of the junction unmatched.

This clonotype was recorded many times. The chain carries TRBV7-9 and TRBJ2-7; D gene ambiguous. The CDR3 totals 16 residues. The germline V and J ends were trimmed by 2 bases and 0 bases, with 14 bases remaining between them. Germline V gene data show CDR1 as SEHNR and CDR2 as FQNEAQ (reference sequence). The CDR3 DNA reads TGTGCCAGCAGCTTACGGACGGATTCAAGCTCCTACGAGCAGTACTTC. Translation gives CASSLRTDSSSYEQYF.

Comments on this clonotype: This may be a read error, as it is one base from a much larger clone. The rearrangement uses TRBV12-3 or TRBV12-4 and TRBJ2-5; D not resolved. The CDR3 sequence is 12 residues long. This CDR3 is CVSSPGWETQYF. Written as DNA, the CDR3 is TGTGTCAGCAGTCCGGGCTGGGAGACCCAGTACTTC.